The clone carrying this T cell receptor (beta chain) was seen more than once but under ten times. Its antigen is unidentified. This specimen comes from a study of CD8+ T cells in alopecia areata. Overall study findings and caveats: Tofacitinib significantly reduced both scalp clonality and expanded CD8+ clones among the top 100.

cDNA prepared by RNA extraction and subsequent reverse transcription served as the template for sequencing. Only in-frame clones appear in the TCRdb table, and some are missing; sequencing was by immunoSEQ multiplex PCR. The sample gives 150,000 to 200,000 clones, roughly 61% of which show up once; 10% to 15% is in the top ten. CDR1 is MNHEY and CDR2 is SVGAGI in the germline V gene. The CDR3 length is 15 residues. The ends lost 6 bases at V and 0 bases at J; junction bases unmatched: 6. Treatment of the sample: oral pan-JAK inhibitor, 5-10 mg twice daily. The J gene is TRBJ2-5, the V gene TRBV6-5, with TRBD2 matching 8 bases. The clonotype originates from a human donor with alopecia areata. The source was CD8+ T cells sorted from blood, collected at week 24, from a patient treated with tofacitinib. The CDR3 DNA sequence: TGTGCCAGCAGGGTCAGCGGGGGCCACCAAGAGACCCAGTACTTC. As protein: CASRVSGGHQETQYF.